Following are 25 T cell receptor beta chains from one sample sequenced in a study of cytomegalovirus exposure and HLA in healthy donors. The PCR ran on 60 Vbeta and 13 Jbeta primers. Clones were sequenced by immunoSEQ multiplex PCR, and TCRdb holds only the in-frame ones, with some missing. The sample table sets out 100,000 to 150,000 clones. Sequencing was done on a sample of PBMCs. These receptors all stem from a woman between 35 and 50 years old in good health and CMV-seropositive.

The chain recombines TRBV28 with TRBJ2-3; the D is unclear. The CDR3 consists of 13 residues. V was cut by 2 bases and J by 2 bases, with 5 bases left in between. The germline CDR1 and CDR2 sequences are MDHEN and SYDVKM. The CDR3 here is CASSLANTDTQYF. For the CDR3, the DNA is TGTGCCAGCAGTTTAGCTAACACAGATACGCAGTATTTT.

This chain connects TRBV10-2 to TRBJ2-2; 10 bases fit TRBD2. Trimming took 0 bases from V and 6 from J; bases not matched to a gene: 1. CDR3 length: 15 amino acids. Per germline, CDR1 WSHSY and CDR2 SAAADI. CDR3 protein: CASSESGTSAGELFF. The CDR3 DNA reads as TGCGCCAGCAGTGAGTCGGGGACTAGCGCCGGGGAGCTGTTTTTT.

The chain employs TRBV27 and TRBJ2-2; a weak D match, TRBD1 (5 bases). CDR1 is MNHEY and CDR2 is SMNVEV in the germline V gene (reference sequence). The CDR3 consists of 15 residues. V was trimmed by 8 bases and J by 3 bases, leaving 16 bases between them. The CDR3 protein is CASPRQYGDTGELFF. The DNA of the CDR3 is TGTGCCAGCCCTAGACAGTATGGTGACACCGGGGAGCTGTTTTTT.

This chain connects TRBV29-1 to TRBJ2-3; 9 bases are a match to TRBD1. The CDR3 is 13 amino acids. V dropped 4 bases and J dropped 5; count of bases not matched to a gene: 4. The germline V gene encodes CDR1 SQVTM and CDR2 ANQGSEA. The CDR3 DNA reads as TGCAGCGTTGGCCAGGGACAGGGAGATACGCAGTATTTT. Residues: CSVGQGQGDTQYF.

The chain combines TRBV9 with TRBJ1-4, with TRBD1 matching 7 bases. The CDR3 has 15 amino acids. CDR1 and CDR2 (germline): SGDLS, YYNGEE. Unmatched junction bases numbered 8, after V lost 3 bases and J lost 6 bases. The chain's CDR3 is CASSALGGADEKLFF. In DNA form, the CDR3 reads TGTGCCAGCAGCGCACTAGGGGGCGCGGATGAAAAACTGTTTTTT.

CDR3 in amino acids: CASSLSRVTYEQYF. The DNA for the CDR3 is TGTGCCAGCAGTTTATCCCGGGTTACCTACGAGCAGTACTTC. V is TRBV2 and J is TRBJ2-7; D uncertain. The CDR3 is 14 amino acids. Trimming took 5 bases from V and 2 from J, leaving 13 bases between them. Germline lookup yields CDR1 SNHLY and CDR2 FYNNEI.

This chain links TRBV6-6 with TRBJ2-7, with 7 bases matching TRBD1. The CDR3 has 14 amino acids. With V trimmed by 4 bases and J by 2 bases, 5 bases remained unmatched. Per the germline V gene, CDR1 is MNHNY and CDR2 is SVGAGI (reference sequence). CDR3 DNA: TGTGCCAGCAGTTTCGGGACAGTCACCTACGAGCAGTACTTC. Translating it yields CASSFGTVTYEQYF.

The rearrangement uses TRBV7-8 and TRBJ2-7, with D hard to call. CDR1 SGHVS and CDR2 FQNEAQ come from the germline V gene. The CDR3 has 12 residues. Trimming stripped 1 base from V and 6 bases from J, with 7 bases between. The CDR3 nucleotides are TGTGCCAGCAGCTTAGTGGCAACCGAGCAGTACTTC. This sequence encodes CASSLVATEQYF.

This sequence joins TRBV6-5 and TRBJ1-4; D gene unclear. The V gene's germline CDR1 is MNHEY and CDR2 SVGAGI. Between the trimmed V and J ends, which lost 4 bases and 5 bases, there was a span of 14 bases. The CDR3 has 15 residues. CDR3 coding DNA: TGTGCCAGCAGTTCAATAGGGAGAGGGAATGAAAAACTGTTTTTT. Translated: CASSSIGRGNEKLFF.

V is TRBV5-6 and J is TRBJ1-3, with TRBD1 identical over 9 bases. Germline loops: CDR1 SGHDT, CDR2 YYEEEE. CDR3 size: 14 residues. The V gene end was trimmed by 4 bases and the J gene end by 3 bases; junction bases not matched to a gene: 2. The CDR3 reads CASSQTGGGNTIYF. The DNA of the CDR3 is TGTGCCAGCAGCCAGACAGGGGGTGGAAACACCATATATTTT.

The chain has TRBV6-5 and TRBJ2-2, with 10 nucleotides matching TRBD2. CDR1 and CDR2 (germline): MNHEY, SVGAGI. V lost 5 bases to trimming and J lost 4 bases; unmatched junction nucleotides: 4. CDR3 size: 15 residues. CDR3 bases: TGTGCCAGCAGTCTTCTAGCGGGAGCCACCGGGGAGCTGTTTTTT. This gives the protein CASSLLAGATGELFF.

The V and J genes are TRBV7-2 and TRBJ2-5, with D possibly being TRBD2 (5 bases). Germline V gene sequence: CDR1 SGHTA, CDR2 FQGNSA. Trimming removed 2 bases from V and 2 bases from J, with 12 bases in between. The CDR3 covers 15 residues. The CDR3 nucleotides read TGTGCCAGCAGCTTATATCAGGACTTGCAAGAGACCCAGTACTTC. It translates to CASSLYQDLQETQYF.

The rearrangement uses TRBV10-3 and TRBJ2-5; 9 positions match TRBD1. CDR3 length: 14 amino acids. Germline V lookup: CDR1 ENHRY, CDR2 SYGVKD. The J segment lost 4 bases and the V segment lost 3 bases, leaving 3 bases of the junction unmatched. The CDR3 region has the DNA TGTGCCATCAGTGACTCGACAGGGGGAGAGACCCAGTACTTC. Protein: CAISDSTGGETQYF.

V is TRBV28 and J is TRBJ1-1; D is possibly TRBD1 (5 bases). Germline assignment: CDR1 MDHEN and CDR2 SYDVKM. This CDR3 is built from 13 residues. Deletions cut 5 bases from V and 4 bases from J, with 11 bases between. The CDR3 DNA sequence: TGTGCCAGCAGTAGACAGCTACTCACTGAAGCTTTCTTT. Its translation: CASSRQLLTEAFF.

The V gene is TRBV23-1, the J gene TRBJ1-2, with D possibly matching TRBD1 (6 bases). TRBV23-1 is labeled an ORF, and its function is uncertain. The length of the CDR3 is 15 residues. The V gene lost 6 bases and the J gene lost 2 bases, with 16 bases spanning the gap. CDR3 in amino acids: CASSLNRVENYGYTF. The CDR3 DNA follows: TGCGCCAGCAGCCTAAACAGGGTGGAAAACTATGGCTACACCTTC.

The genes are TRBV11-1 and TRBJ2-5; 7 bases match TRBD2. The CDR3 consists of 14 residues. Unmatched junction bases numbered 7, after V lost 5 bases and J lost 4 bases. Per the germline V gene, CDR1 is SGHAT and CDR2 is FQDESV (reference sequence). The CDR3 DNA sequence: TGTGCCAGCAGCAACCCGGGGGGTGGAGAGACCCAGTACTTC. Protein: CASSNPGGGETQYF.

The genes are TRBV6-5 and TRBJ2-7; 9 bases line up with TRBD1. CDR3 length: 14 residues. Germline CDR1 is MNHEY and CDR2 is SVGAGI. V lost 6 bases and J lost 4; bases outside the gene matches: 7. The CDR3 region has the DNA TGTGCCAGCAGCCCGGGACAGGGTCGATACGAGCAGTACTTC. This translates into CASSPGQGRYEQYF.

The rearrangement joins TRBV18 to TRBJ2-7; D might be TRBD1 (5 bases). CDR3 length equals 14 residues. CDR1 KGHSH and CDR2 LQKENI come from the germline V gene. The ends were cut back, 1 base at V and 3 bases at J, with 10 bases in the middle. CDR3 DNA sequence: TGTGCCAGCTCACCACAAACAGGAGACTACGAGCAGTACTTC. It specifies CASSPQTGDYEQYF. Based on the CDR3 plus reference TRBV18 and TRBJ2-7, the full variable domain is NAGVMQNPRHLVRRRGQEARLRCSPMKGHSHVYWYRQLPEEGLKFMVYLQKENIIDESGMPKERFSAEFPKEGPSILRIQQVVRGDSAAYFCASSPQTGDYEQYFGPGTRLTVT.

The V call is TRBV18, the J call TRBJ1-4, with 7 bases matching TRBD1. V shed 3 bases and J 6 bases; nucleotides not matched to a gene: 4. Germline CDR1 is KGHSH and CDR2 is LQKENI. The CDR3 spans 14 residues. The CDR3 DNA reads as TGTGCCAGCTCACCGACAGGGAGTGATGAAAAACTGTTTTTT. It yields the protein CASSPTGSDEKLFF.

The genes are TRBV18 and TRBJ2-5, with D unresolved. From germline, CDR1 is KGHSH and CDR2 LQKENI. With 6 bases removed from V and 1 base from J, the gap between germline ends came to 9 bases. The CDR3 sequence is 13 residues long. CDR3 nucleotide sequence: TGTGCCAGCTCCCTAGGCAGCCAAGAGACCCAGTACTTC. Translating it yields CASSLGSQETQYF.

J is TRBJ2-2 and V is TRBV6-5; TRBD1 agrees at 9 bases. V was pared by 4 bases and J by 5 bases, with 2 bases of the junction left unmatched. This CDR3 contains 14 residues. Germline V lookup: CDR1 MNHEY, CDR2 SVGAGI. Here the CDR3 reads CASSLTGGTGELFF. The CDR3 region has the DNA TGTGCCAGCAGTTTGACAGGGGGGACCGGGGAGCTGTTTTTT.

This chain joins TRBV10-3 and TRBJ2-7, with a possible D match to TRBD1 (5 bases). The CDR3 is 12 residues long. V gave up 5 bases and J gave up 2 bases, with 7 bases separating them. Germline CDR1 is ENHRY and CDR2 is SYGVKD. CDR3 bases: TGTGCCATCAGTCCAGGGCCCTACGAGCAGTACTTC. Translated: CAISPGPYEQYF.

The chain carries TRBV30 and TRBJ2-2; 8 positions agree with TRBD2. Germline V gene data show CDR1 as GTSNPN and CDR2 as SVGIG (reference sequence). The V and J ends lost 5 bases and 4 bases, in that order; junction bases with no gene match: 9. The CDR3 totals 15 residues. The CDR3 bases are TGTGCCTGGCGGTCCGGGAGGGGGGGCACCGGGGAGCTGTTTTTT. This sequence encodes CAWRSGRGGTGELFF.

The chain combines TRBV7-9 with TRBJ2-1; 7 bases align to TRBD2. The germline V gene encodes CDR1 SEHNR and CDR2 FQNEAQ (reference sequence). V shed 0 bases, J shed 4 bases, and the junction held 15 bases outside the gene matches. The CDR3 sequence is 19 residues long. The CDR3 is CASSLAITGAGRRYNEQFF. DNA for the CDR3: TGTGCCAGCAGCTTAGCGATAACAGGAGCGGGACGGCGGTACAATGAGCAGTTCTTC.

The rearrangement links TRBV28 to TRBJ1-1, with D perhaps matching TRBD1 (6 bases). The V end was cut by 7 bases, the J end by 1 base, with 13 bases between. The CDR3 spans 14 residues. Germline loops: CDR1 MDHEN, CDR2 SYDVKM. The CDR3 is CASIVQGGNTEAFF. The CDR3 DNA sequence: TGTGCCAGCATCGTACAGGGTGGGAACACTGAAGCTTTCTTT. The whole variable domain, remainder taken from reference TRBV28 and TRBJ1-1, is DVKVTQSSRYLVKRTGEKVFLECVQDMDHENMFWYRQDPGLGLRLIYFSYDVKMKEKGDIPEGYSVSREKKERFSLILESASTNQTSMYLCASIVQGGNTEAFFGQGTRLTVV.